The source of this TCR beta chain is a study of Ad26.COV2.S vaccination and SARS-CoV-2 variants. Study summary: Ad26.COV2.S was injected intramuscularly once or twice, 56 days apart.

Treatment in this sample: roughly 20 received Ad26.COV2.S at low or high dose, single or two shots; roughly five received placebo; per-sample allocation not given. The investigators took samples on day 63 after the first vaccine or placebo injection. This adult donor, from Boston, was 18-55 years old. As for this clone: What it binds is unknown.

The length of the CDR3 is 13 residues. V was cut by 5 bases and J by 5 bases, with 12 bases left in between. CDR1 is SEHNR and CDR2 is FQNEAQ in the germline V gene (reference sequence). Study results and limitations: Relative to placebo recipients, vaccine recipients exhibited elevated spike-specific TCR breadth.

Assay used: immunoSEQ multiplex PCR; TCRdb lists only in-frame clones, some missing. The data show more than 400,000 clones, with roughly 90% seen just once and roughly 1.7% held by the top ten. The sequence derives from a person between 18 and 59 years old who received the Ad26.COV2.S COVID-19 vaccine or a placebo. The sample in question was peripheral blood, obtained in a trial of Ad26.COV2.S vaccine versus placebo. The chain is built from TRBV7-9 and TRBJ2-5, with D possibly TRBD2 on 5 matching bases. CDR3 DNA: TGTGCCAGCAGCGGAGGCCCCGAGGAGACCCAGTACTTC. Its protein product is CASSGGPEETQYF.